The 10 T cell receptor beta chains below come from one sample, sequenced in a study of T-cell reconstitution after alpha-beta-depleted transplantation in children. Unique molecular identifiers were incorporated during preparation of the TCRbeta library. TCRdb reprocessed the PCR reads via MiXCR and lists one record per CDR3 protein. The top ten hold 35% of the sample, which has over 200,000 distinct CDR3 sequences, roughly 8.3% seen once. This sample comprised PBMCs, mostly from graft donor cells, obtained 360 days after TCRalphabeta/CD19-depleted stem cell transplant. Receptor source: a male patient between 2 and 10 years old who had a stem cell transplant for acute myeloid leukemia, so the T cells may come from the graft donor.

There are a few counts of this clonotype. The rearrangement joins TRBV15 to TRBJ1-2; weak D call: TRBD1 (5 bases). Deletions cut 0 bases from V and 0 bases from J, with 11 bases between. The CDR3 covers 16 residues. Per germline, CDR1 LNHNV and CDR2 YYDKDF (reference sequence). The CDR3 nucleotides read TGTGCCACCAGCAGAGATGCAGGGCTTACTAACTATGGCTACACCTTC. Residues: CATSRDAGLTNYGYTF.

This clonotype was seen ten or more times. This rearrangement joins TRBV9 to TRBJ2-7; 7 nucleotides match TRBD2. This CDR3 contains 16 residues. V shed 0 bases, J shed 0 bases, and the junction held 6 bases outside the gene matches. Germline CDR1 reads SGDLS; CDR2 reads YYNGEE. The CDR3 region is CASSVGSSGLSYEQYF. The CDR3 DNA is TGTGCCAGCAGCGTAGGCAGTAGCGGGCTCTCCTACGAGCAGTACTTC.

This CDR3 is CASSLGGGVPGANVLTF. The CDR3 DNA follows: TGTGCCAGCAGCTTAGGGGGGGGCGTGCCTGGGGCCAACGTCCTGACTTTC. The chain joins TRBV7-2 to TRBJ2-6; TRBD2 might be the D (7 bases). Germline V lookup: CDR1 SGHTA, CDR2 FQGNSA. The CDR3 loop spans 17 amino acids. The V gene lost 1 base and the J gene lost 2 bases, with 12 bases spanning the gap. The whole variable domain, filled in from reference TRBV7-2 and TRBJ2-6, reads GAGVSQSPSNKVTEKGKDVELRCDPISGHTALYWYRQSLGQGLEFLIYFQGNSAPDKSGLPSDRFSAERTGGSVSTLTIQRTQQEDSAVYLCASSLGGGVPGANVLTFGAGSRLTVL.

With regard to this clonotype: This may come from a read error, since a much larger clone is one base off. This chain links TRBV6-2 or TRBV6-3 with TRBJ2-1, with 10 bases identical to TRBD1. Germline V gives CDR1 MNHEY, CDR2 SVGEGT. CDR3 length: 15 amino acids. Trimming at V came to 5 bases and at J to 4 bases, leaving 5 bases not matched to a gene. The CDR3 coding sequence is TGTGCCAGCAGTCACGGACAGGGGGTTTACAATGAGCAGTTCTTC. Encoded protein: CASSHGQGVYNEQFF.

The CDR3 is CASSQDRGSGNTGELFF. The DNA for the CDR3 is TGCGCCAGCAGCCAAGATCGGGGTAGCGGGAACACCGGGGAGCTGTTTTTT. The genes are TRBV4-3 and TRBJ2-2; the D gene is possibly TRBD2 (6 bases). The germline V gene encodes CDR1 LGHNA and CDR2 YSLEER. V was pared by 0 bases and J by 1 base, with 12 bases between. CDR3 length equals 17 residues.

This clonotype has only a few counts. The V gene is TRBV7-2, the J gene TRBJ2-3, with D tentatively TRBD2 (7 bases). CDR1 is SGHTA and CDR2 is FQGNSA in the germline V gene. This CDR3 has 17 amino acids. Between the trimmed V and J ends, which lost 1 base and 2 bases, there was a span of 16 bases. The CDR3 DNA follows: TGTGCCAGCAGCTTAGTGGAGGGGGGGCCCCCCACAGATACGCAGTATTTT. This sequence encodes CASSLVEGGPPTDTQYF.

This clonotype appeared many times. V and J are TRBV7-9 and TRBJ1-2; perhaps TRBD1 as D (5 bases). The CDR3 contains 14 residues. V gave up 5 bases and J gave up 1 base, with 11 bases separating them. CDR1 SEHNR and CDR2 FQNEAQ come from the germline V gene (reference sequence). CDR3: CASSTSDINYGYTF. For the CDR3, the DNA is TGTGCCAGCAGCACGTCGGACATTAACTATGGCTACACCTTC.

V is TRBV7-9 and J is TRBJ1-5, with D possibly being TRBD1 (5 bases). Per germline, CDR1 SEHNR and CDR2 FQNEAQ (reference sequence). V shed 3 bases and J shed 7 bases, with 13 bases lying between them. The CDR3 has 14 residues. The CDR3 spells CASSFPGNRQPQHF. CDR3 coding DNA: TGTGCCAGCAGCTTTCCAGGGAATAGGCAGCCCCAGCATTTT.

A few counts support this clonotype. The chain uses TRBV12-3 or TRBV12-4 and TRBJ2-1; TRBD2 aligns across 16 bases. This CDR3 spans 16 amino acids. V lost 6 bases, J lost 9 bases, and 8 bases stayed unmatched. The CDR3 here is CASSQRGTSGRGEQFF. In nucleotides, the CDR3 is TGTGCCAGCAGCCAGCGGGGGACTAGCGGGAGGGGTGAGCAGTTCTTC.

The gene calls are TRBV15 and TRBJ2-7; maybe TRBD2 (5 bases). V lost 5 bases to trimming and J lost 0 bases, with 17 bases between them. Germline V CDR1 and CDR2: LNHNV, YYDKDF (reference sequence). The CDR3 length is 16 residues. CDR3 bases: TGTGCCACCAGCCGCTTTTTAGCGAGGAGCTCCTACGAGCAGTACTTC. Protein product: CATSRFLARSSYEQYF.